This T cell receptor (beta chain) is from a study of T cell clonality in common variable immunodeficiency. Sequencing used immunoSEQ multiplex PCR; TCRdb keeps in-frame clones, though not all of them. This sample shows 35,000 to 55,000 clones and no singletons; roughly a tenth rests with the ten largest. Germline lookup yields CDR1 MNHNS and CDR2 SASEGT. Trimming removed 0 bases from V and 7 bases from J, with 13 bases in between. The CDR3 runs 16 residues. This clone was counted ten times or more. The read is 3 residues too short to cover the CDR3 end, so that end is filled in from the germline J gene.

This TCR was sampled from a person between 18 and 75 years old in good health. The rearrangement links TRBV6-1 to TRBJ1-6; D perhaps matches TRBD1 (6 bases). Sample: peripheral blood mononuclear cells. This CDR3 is CASSEATIGQNSPLHF. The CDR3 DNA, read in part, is TGTGCCAGCAGTGAAGCCACGATTGGACAGAATTCACCC.